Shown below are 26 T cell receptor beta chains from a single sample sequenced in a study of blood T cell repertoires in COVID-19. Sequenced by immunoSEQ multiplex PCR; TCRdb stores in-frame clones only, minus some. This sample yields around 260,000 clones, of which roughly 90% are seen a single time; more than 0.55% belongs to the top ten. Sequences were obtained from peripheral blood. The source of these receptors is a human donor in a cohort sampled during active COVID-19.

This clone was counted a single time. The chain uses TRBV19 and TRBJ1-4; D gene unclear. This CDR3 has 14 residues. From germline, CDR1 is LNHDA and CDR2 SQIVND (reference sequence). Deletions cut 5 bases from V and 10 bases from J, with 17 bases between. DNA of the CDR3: TGTGCCAGTAGTTCCCACAGCTTCCTGGGAAAACTGTTTTTT. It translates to CASSSHSFLGKLFF. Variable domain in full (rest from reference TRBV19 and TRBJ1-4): DGGITQSPKYLFRKEGQNVTLSCEQNLNHDAMYWYRQDPGQGLRLIYYSQIVNDFQKGDIAEGYSVSREKKESFPLTVTSAQKNPTAFYLCASSSHSFLGKLFFGSGTQLSVL.

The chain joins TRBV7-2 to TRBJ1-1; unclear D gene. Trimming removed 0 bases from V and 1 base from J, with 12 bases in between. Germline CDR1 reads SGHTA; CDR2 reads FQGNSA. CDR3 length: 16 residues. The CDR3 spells CASSLAVPRGNTEAFF. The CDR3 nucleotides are TGTGCCAGCAGCTTAGCTGTCCCCCGGGGGAACACTGAAGCTTTCTTT.

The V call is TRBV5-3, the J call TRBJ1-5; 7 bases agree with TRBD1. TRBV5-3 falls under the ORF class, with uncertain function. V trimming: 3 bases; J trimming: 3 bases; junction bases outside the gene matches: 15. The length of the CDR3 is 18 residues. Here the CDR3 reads CARSSRLFRDSFNQPQHF. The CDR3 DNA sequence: TGTGCCAGAAGCTCCAGACTCTTCCGGGACAGTTTCAATCAGCCCCAGCATTTT.

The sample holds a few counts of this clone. The CDR3 here is CASSAGLLNTEAFF. The DNA of the CDR3 is TGTGCCAGCAGCGCGGGACTCCTGAACACTGAAGCTTTCTTT. This chain uses TRBV9 with TRBJ1-1; the D gene is possibly TRBD1 (5 bases). In germline, CDR1 is SGDLS, CDR2 YYNGEE. This CDR3 has 14 amino acids. The V and J ends lost 3 bases and 0 bases respectively, with 9 bases between them.

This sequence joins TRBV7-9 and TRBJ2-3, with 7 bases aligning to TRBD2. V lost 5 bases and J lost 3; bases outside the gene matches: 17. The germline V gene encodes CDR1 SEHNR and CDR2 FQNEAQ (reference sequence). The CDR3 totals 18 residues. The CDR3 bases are TGTGCCAGCAGCCTCGGGTCCGGATTACGGGGAGGGACAGATACGCAGTATTTT. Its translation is CASSLGSGLRGGTDTQYF.

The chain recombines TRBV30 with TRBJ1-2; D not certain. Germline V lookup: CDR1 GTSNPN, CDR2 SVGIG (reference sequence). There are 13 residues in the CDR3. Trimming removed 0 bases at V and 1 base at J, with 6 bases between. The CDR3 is CAWSVSVNYGYTF. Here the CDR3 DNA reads TGTGCCTGGAGTGTATCGGTTAACTATGGCTACACCTTC.

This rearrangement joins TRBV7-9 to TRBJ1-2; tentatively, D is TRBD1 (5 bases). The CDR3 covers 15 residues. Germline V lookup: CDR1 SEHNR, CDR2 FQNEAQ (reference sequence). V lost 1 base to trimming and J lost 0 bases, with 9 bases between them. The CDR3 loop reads CASSLVRAANYGYTF. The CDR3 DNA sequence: TGTGCCAGCAGCTTAGTCAGGGCCGCTAACTATGGCTACACCTTC.

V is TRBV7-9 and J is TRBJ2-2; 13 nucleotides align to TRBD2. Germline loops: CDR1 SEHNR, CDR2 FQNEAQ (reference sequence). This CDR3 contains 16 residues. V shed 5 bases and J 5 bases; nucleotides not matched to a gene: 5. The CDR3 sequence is CASSRPGLAGTGELFF. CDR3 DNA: TGTGCCAGCAGCCGCCCGGGACTAGCGGGAACCGGGGAGCTGTTTTTT.

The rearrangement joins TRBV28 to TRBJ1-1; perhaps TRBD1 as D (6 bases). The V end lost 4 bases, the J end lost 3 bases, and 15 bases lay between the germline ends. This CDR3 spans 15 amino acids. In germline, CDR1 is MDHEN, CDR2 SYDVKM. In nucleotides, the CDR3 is TGTGCCAGCAGTTCCTGGACAGTAGGGCACACTGAAGCTTTCTTT. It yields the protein CASSSWTVGHTEAFF.

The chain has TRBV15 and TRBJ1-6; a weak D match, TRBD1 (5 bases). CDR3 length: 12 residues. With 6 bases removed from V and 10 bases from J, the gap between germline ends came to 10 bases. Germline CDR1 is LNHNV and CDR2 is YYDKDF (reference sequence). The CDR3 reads CATSSRGSPLHF. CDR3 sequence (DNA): TGTGCCACCAGTTCAAGGGGCTCACCCCTCCACTTT. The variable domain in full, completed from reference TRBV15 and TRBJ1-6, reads DAMVIQNPRYQVTQFGKPVTLSCSQTLNHNVMYWYQQKSSQAPKLLFHYYDKDFNNEADTPDNFQSRRPNTSFCFLDIRSPGLGDTAMYLCATSSRGSPLHFGNGTRLTVT.

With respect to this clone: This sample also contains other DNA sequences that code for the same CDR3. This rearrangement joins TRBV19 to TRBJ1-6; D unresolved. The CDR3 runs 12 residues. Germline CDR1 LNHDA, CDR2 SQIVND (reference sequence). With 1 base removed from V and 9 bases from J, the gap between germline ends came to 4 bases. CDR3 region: CASSIVGSPLHF. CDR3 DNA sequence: TGTGCCAGTAGTATAGTCGGTTCACCCCTCCACTTT.

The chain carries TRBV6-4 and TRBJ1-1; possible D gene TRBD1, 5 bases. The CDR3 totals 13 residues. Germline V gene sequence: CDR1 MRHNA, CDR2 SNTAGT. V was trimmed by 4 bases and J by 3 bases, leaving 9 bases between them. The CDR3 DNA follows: TGTGCCAGCAGTGGGGGGGGGTACACTGAAGCTTTCTTT. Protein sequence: CASSGGGYTEAFF.

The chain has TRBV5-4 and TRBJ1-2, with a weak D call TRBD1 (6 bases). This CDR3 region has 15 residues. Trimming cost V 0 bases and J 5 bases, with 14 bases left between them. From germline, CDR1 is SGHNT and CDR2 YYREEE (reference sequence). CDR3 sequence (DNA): TGTGCCAGCAGCTTGGGGGGACAACCGCGGTATGGCTACACCTTC. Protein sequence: CASSLGGQPRYGYTF.

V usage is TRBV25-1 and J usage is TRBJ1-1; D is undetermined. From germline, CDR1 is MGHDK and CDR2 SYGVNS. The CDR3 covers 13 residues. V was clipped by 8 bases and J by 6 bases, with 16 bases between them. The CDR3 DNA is TGTGCCAGCGCCCTTTTAGAGTCCGCTGAAGCTTTCTTT. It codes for CASALLESAEAFF.

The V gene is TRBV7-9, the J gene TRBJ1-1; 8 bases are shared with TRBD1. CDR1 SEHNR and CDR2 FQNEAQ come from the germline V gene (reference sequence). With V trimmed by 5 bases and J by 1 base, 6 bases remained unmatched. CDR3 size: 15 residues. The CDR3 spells CASSLMGTGNTEAFF. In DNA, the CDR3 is TGTGCCAGCAGCCTGATGGGGACAGGGAACACTGAAGCTTTCTTT. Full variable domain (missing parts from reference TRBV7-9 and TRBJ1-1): DTGVSQNPRHKITKRGQNVTFRCDPISEHNRLYWYRQTLGQGPEFLTYFQNEAQLEKSRLLSDRFSAERPKGSFSTLEIQRTEQGDSAMYLCASSLMGTGNTEAFFGQGTRLTVV.

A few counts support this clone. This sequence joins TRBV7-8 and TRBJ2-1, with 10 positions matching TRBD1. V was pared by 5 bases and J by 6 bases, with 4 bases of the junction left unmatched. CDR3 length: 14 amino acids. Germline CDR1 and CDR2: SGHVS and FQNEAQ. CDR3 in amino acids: CASSPGTGVNEQFF. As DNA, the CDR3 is TGTGCCAGCAGCCCCGGGACAGGGGTCAATGAGCAGTTCTTC.

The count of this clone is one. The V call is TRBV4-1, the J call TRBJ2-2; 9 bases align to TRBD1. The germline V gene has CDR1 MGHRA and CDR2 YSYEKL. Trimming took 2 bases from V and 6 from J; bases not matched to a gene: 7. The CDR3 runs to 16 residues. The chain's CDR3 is CASSQFPQGAAGELFF. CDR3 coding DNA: TGCGCCAGCAGCCAATTTCCACAGGGGGCCGCCGGGGAGCTGTTTTTT.

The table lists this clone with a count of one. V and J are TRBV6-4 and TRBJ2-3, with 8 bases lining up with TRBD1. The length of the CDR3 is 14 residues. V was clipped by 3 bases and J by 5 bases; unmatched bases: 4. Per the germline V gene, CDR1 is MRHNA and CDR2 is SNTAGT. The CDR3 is CASSESGGRDTQYF. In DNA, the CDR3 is TGTGCCAGCAGTGAGTCAGGGGGCAGAGATACGCAGTATTTT.

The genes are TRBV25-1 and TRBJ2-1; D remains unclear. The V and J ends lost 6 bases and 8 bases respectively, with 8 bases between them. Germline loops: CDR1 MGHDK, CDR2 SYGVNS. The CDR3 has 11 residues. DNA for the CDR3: TGTGCCAGCAGCAGAATCTATGAGCAGTTCTTC. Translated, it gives CASSRIYEQFF.

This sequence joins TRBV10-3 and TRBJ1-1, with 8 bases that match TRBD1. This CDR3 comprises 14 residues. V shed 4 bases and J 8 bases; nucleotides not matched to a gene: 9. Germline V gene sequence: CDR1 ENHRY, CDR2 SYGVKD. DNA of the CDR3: TGTGCCATCAGTGGGGGGCTTGACAGGGGAGAAGCTTTCTTT. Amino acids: CAISGGLDRGEAFF.

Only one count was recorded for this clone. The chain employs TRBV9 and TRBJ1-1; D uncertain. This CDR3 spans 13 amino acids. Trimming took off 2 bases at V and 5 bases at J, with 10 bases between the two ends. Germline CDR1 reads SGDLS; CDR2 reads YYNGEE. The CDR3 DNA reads TGTGCCAGCAGCGTCCTCCCGGGGACTGAAGCTTTCTTT. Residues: CASSVLPGTEAFF.

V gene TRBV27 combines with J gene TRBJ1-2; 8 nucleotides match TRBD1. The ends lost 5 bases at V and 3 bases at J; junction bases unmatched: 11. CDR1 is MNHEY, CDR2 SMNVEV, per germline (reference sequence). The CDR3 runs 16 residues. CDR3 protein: CASSPTWTGSDYGYTF. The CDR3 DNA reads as TGTGCCAGCAGTCCAACCTGGACAGGGAGTGACTATGGCTACACCTTC.

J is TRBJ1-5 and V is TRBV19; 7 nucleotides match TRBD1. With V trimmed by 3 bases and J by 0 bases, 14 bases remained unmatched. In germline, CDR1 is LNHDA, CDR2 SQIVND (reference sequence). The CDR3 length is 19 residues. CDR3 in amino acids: CASSMYRAGTANSNQPQHF. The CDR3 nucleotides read TGTGCCAGTAGTATGTATAGGGCCGGGACAGCTAATAGCAATCAGCCCCAGCATTTT.

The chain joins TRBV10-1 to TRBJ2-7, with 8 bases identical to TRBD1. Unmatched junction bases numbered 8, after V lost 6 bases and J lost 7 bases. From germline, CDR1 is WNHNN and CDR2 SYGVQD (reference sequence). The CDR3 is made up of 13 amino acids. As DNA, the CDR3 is TGCGCCAGCAGCCGACAGGGGATGGGAGAGCAGTACTTC. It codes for CASSRQGMGEQYF.

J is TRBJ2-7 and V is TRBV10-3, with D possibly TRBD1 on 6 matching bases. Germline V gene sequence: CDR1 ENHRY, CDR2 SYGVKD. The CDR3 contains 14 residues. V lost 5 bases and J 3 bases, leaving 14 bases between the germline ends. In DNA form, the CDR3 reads TGTGCCATCAGTCAGGGGAGTGAGGGCTACGAGCAGTACTTC. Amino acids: CAISQGSEGYEQYF.

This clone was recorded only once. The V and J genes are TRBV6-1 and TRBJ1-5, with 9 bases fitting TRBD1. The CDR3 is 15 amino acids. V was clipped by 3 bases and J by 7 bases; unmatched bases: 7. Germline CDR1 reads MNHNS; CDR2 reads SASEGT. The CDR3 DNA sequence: TGTGCCAGCAGTGACCAGGACAGGGGAGGCCAGCCCCAGCATTTT. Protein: CASSDQDRGGQPQHF.